Below, 3 T cell receptor beta chains from the same sample are listed, as sequenced in a study of cytomegalovirus exposure and HLA in healthy donors. Amplification used 60 Vbeta primers and 13 Jbeta primers. Clones were read by immunoSEQ multiplex PCR, and TCRdb kept only the in-frame ones, dropping some. This repertoire includes around 50,000 clones. Sequenced sample: PBMCs. The receptor source for this set is a female donor in good health and CMV-seronegative.

This chain joins TRBV19 and TRBJ2-5, with TRBD1 matching 9 bases. CDR3 length equals 14 residues. The ends lost 5 bases at V and 1 base at J; junction bases unmatched: 2. The V gene's germline CDR1 is LNHDA and CDR2 SQIVND (reference sequence). The CDR3 spells CASSSGQGQETQYF. CDR3 coding DNA: TGTGCCAGTAGTTCGGGACAGGGCCAAGAGACCCAGTACTTC. The whole variable domain, remainder taken from reference TRBV19 and TRBJ2-5, is DGGITQSPKYLFRKEGQNVTLSCEQNLNHDAMYWYRQDPGQGLRLIYYSQIVNDFQKGDIAEGYSVSREKKESFPLTVTSAQKNPTAFYLCASSSGQGQETQYFGPGTRLLVL.

The chain uses TRBV6-6 and TRBJ1-1; D is ambiguous. V lost 8 bases and J lost 1, with 17 bases in between. This CDR3 contains 15 residues. Germline V gene lookup returns CDR1 MNHNY and CDR2 SVGAGI (reference sequence). The CDR3 loop is CASRPGGGGNTEAFF. The CDR3 nucleotides are TGTGCCAGCCGTCCGGGTGGAGGTGGGAACACTGAAGCTTTCTTT.

The chain has TRBV30 and TRBJ1-2; D is perhaps TRBD1 (5 bases). Germline loops: CDR1 GTSNPN, CDR2 SVGIG (reference sequence). This CDR3 has 14 residues. V was clipped by 4 bases and J by 2 bases, with 14 bases between them. CDR3 sequence (DNA): TGTGCCTGGATCCGACAGACAGCGAACTATGGCTACACCTTC. It yields the protein CAWIRQTANYGYTF.